This T cell receptor (beta chain) was sequenced during a study of molecular identifiers for immune sequencing clone quantification. Study findings and constraints: Jurkat TCR RNA from one cell was spiked into around 1 million naive cells, and it was reportedly detectable there.

About this clonotype: Its antigen remains unknown. It may be a read error: a sequence one base away is much more abundant.

Sorted naive CD8 T cells were those defined as CD8+CD4-CCR7+CD45RA+. The ends were cut back, 2 bases at V and 0 bases at J, with 9 bases in the middle. Per the germline V gene, CDR1 is SGHDN and CDR2 is FVKESK. CDR3 size: 15 residues. TCRdb itself ran the PCR reads through MiXCR, one entry per CDR3 protein. The data hold about 500,000 distinct CDR3 sequences, with about 20% observed a single time. Sample: naive CD8+ T cells from blood, with Jurkat cell RNA spiked in. Subset defined: FACS-sorted CD8+CD4-CCR7+CD45RA+ naive T cells. This TCR came from a human donor in good health. Some libraries in this study had Jurkat cell RNA spiked in. V and J are TRBV14 and TRBJ2-3; D remains ambiguous. CDR3 sequence reads: CASSQLTASTDTQYF. The DNA for the CDR3 is TGTGCCAGCAGCCAACTAACGGCCAGCACAGATACGCAGTATTTT.